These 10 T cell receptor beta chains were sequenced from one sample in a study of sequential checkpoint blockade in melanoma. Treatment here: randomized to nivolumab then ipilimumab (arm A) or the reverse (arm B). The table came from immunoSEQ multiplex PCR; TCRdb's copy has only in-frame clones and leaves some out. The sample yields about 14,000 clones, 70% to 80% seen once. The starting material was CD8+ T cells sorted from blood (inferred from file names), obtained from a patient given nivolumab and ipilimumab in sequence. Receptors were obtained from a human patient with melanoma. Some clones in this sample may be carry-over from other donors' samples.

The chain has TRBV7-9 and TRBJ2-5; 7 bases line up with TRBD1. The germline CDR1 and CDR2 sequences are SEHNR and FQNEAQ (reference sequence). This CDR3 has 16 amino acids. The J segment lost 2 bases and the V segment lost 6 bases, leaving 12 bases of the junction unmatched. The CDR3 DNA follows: TGTGCCAGCAGGGCTACAGGGGCTCTGACGCAAGAGACCCAGTACTTC. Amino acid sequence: CASRATGALTQETQYF.

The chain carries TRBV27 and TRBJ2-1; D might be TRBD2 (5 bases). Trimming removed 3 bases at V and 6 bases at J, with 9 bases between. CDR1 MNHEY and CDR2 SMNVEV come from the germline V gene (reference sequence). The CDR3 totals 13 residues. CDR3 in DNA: TGTGCCAGCAGTTTTGGGAGCTCCAATGAGCAGTTCTTC. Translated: CASSFGSSNEQFF.

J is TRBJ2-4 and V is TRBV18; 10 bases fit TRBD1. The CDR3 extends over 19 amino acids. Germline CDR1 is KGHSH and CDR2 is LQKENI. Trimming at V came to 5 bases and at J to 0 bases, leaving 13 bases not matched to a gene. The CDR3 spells CASSYPRDRGHGAKNIQYF. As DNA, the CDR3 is TGTGCCAGCTCATACCCCCGGGACAGGGGTCATGGAGCCAAAAACATTCAGTACTTC.

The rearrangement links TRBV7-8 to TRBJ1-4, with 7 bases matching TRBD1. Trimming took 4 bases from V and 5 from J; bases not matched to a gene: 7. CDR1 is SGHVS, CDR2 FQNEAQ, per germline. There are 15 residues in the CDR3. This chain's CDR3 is CASSSSGGPNEKLFF. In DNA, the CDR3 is TGTGCCAGCAGCTCCTCAGGGGGACCCAATGAAAAACTGTTTTTT.

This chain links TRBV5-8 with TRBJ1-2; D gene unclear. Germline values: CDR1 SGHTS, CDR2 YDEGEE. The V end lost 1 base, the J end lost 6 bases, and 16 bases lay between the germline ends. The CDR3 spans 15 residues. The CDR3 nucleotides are TGTGCCAGCAGCTTGTTCATCTTCTCTGGGCATGGCTACACCTTC. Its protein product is CASSLFIFSGHGYTF.

The CDR3 sequence: CSVEVGQVHYGYTF. CDR3 in DNA: TGCAGCGTTGAAGTGGGACAGGTCCACTATGGCTACACCTTC. The V call is TRBV29-1, the J call TRBJ1-2, with TRBD1 matching over 8 bases. Germline trimming cut 1 base from V and 3 bases from J; bases unmatched to any gene: 4. The CDR3 loop spans 14 amino acids. Germline V gene data show CDR1 as SQVTM and CDR2 as ANQGSEA. The whole variable domain, remainder taken from reference TRBV29-1 and TRBJ1-2, is SAVISQKPSRDICQRGTSLTIQCQVDSQVTMMFWYRQQPGQSLTLIATANQGSEATYESGFVIDKFPISRPNLTFSTLTVSNMSPEDSSIYLCSVEVGQVHYGYTFGSGTRLTVV.

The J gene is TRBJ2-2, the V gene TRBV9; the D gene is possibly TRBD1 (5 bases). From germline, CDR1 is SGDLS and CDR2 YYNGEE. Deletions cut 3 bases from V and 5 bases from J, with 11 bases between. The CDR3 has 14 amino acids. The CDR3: CASSAPQGTGELFF. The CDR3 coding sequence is TGTGCCAGCAGCGCCCCCCAGGGAACCGGGGAGCTGTTTTTT. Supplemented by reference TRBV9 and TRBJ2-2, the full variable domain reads DSGVTQTPKHLITATGQRVTLRCSPRSGDLSVYWYQQSLDQGLQFLIQYYNGEERAKGNILERFSAQQFPDLHSELNLSSLELGDSALYFCASSAPQGTGELFFGEGSRLTVL.

The CDR3: CASSLNQGPEAFF. CDR3 coding DNA: TGTGCCAGCAGTTTGAACCAGGGTCCTGAAGCTTTCTTT. The V and J genes are TRBV6-5 and TRBJ1-1; D is possibly TRBD1 (5 bases). Per germline, CDR1 MNHEY and CDR2 SVGAGI. Trimming pared 4 bases from V and 6 bases from J, leaving 12 bases between. The CDR3 covers 13 residues.

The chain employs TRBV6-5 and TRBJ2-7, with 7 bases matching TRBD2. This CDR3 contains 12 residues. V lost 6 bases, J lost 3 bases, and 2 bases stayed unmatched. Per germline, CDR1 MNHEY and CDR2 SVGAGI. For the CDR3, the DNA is TGTGCCAGCAGGGGAGGGGTCTACGAGCAGTACTTC. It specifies CASRGGVYEQYF.

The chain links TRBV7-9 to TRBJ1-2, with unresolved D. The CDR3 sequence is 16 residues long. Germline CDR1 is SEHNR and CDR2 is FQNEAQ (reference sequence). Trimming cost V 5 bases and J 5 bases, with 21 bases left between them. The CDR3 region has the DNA TGTGCCAGCAGCAAACCCGACACCCCGGCACGATATGGCTACACCTTC. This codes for CASSKPDTPARYGYTF.